This T cell receptor beta chain was recorded in a study of blood T cells in healthy people across ages. Study outcomes and limitations: Significant beta diversity loss was already apparent by age about 39, declining roughly linearly.

Drawn from each donor were roughly 10 milliliters of peripheral blood. Extraction of total RNA produced a minimum of 5 micrograms from each sample. A sample-barcoded 5' primer and a J-beta primer mix were used in a second PCR of roughly 7 to 11 cycles. Each TCR beta cDNA got a 12-nucleotide random molecular identifier. TCRdb redid the calling of the 5' RACE reads with MiXCR, one entry per CDR3 protein. In the table there are about 1.8 million distinct CDR3 sequences, about 49% of which are singletons. Points on this clonotype: Its cognate antigen is unknown.

This CDR3 is 18 amino acids long. The junction had 10 bases not matched to a gene; V was cut back by 4 bases and J by 5 bases. Germline CDR1 is MNHEY and CDR2 is SMNVEV (reference sequence). The sequenced sample consisted of blood. The origin of this receptor is a woman between 40 and 50 years old in good health. The chain combines TRBV27 with TRBJ2-1; 14 bases line up with TRBD2. CDR3 sequence (DNA): TGTGCCAGCAGTTCACCTAGACTAGCGGGGGGGCCTGACAATGAGCAGTTCTTC. Amino acid sequence: CASSSPRLAGGPDNEQFF.